Sequencing of this TCR beta chain was carried out in a study of blood T cell repertoires in COVID-19. On the study more broadly: Samples taken during acute and convalescent COVID-19 were collected in the United States, Italy and Spain. The analysed material was cDNA or gDNA that came from T cells, B-cell-depleted T cells, or PBMCs.

Per the study methods: Estimated nucleated cell counts came from reference gene primer amplification. This table comes from immunoSEQ multiplex PCR, and its TCRdb copy is limited to in-frame clones, with some not included. V and J calls and clone size are as listed in that table; D and trimming were resolved from the DNA. The sample consists of roughly 80,000 clones, 70% to 90% of them appearing once. CDR3 length equals 16 residues. The germline V gene has CDR1 LGHNA and CDR2 YSLEER. The V gene end was trimmed by 0 bases and the J gene end by 2 bases; junction bases not matched to a gene: 5. The sample taken for sequencing was peripheral blood. The receptor was derived from a woman of 80 years or more with active or convalescent COVID-19. The chain couples TRBV4-3 to TRBJ2-5; 8 nucleotides match TRBD2. The CDR3 region is CASSQEYGGGQETQYF. The DNA for the CDR3 is TGCGCCAGCAGCCAAGAATACGGGGGGGGGCAAGAGACCCAGTACTTC.